This TCR beta chain emerged from a study of TIL therapy for anti-PD-1-resistant metastatic lung cancer. Sequencing used immunoSEQ v3. Each library reached about 2 million read pairs, or 5-6 million at deep level. Produced via immunoSEQ multiplex PCR; TCRdb's table is partial and in-frame only. The repertoire consists of about 16,000 clones, with roughly 72% occurring once and the leading ten covering more than 30%. The germline V gene has CDR1 SGDLS and CDR2 YYNGEE. CDR3 length equals 15 residues. V was trimmed by 5 bases and J by 4 bases, leaving 17 bases between them. Time point meaning: pre-treatment sample, taken before nivolumab and TIL therapy. Enrollment ran from late 2017 to early 2020.

This material consisted of blood, taken at baseline. This receptor was taken from a person between 25 and 80 years old with non-small cell lung cancer. V gene TRBV9 combines with J gene TRBJ2-3; tentative D call: TRBD2 (6 bases). The CDR3 DNA is TGTGCCAGCAGTAAAGGGGACTCCCTGGCAGATACGCAGTATTTT. Translation: CASSKGDSLADTQYF.